These 19 T cell receptor beta chains share one sample of origin, sequenced in a study of control samples from healthy donors and cancer patients. Generated by immunoSEQ multiplex PCR, the TCRdb table keeps only in-frame clones and is missing some. This table holds fewer than 25,000 clones, 75% to 85% found once. Sequenced sample: PBMCs. The receptors originated from a man between 60 and 70 years old with head and neck cancer.

This chain uses TRBV11-3 with TRBJ2-3; 8 nucleotides agree with TRBD1. The germline V gene has CDR1 SGHNT and CDR2 YENEEA. Germline trimming cut 1 base from V and 2 bases from J; bases unmatched to any gene: 5. This CDR3 contains 16 residues. The CDR3 DNA sequence: TGTGCCAGCAGCTTAGTTCGGACAGGGAACACAGATACGCAGTATTTT. The encoded protein is CASSLVRTGNTDTQYF.

The chain joins TRBV6-1 to TRBJ1-1; D may be TRBD1 (6 bases). The ends were cut back, 1 base at V and 3 bases at J, with 12 bases in the middle. Germline V gene sequence: CDR1 MNHNS, CDR2 SASEGT. The CDR3 is 15 residues long. CDR3 sequence: CASSEDGQRDTEAFF. The CDR3 nucleotides are TGTGCCAGCAGTGAAGATGGACAGAGAGACACTGAAGCTTTCTTT.

The chain joins TRBV2 to TRBJ1-2; 10 bases map to TRBD1. Germline CDR1 is SNHLY and CDR2 is FYNNEI. The CDR3 runs to 15 residues. J gave up 7 bases and V 4 bases, and 9 bases lay outside the gene matches. Here the CDR3 DNA reads TGTGCCAGCAGTGCTAGACAGGGGGCGCCTGGTGGCTACACCTTC. Protein: CASSARQGAPGGYTF.

The chain recombines TRBV2 with TRBJ1-2; D perhaps matches TRBD1 (5 bases). The CDR3 extends over 13 amino acids. Germline V lookup: CDR1 SNHLY, CDR2 FYNNEI. Trimming stripped 2 bases from V and 6 bases from J, with 10 bases between. In DNA form, the CDR3 reads TGTGCCAGCAGTGAAAGGTGGACAAATGGCTACACCTTC. This encodes CASSERWTNGYTF. The full variable domain, in which reference TRBV2 and TRBJ1-2 provide the parts outside the CDR3, is EPEVTQTPSHQVTQMGQEVILRCVPISNHLYFYWYRQILGQKVEFLVSFYNNEISEKSEIFDDQFSVERPDGSNFTLKIRSTKLEDSAMYFCASSERWTNGYTFGSGTRLTVV.

The chain carries TRBV7-9 and TRBJ1-1; maybe TRBD1 (6 bases). Germline V lookup: CDR1 SEHNR, CDR2 FQNEAQ (reference sequence). Trimming left V 1 base short and J 0 bases short, with 18 bases between. The CDR3 is 18 residues long. CDR3 coding DNA: TGTGCCAGCAGCTTAGGTTGGACAGTCAGCTCGTTGAACACTGAAGCTTTCTTT. This sequence encodes CASSLGWTVSSLNTEAFF. Based on the CDR3 plus reference TRBV7-9 and TRBJ1-1, the full variable domain is DTGVSQNPRHKITKRGQNVTFRCDPISEHNRLYWYRQTLGQGPEFLTYFQNEAQLEKSRLLSDRFSAERPKGSFSTLEIQRTEQGDSAMYLCASSLGWTVSSLNTEAFFGQGTRLTVV.

The chain employs TRBV15 and TRBJ2-1; no clear D gene. V dropped 1 base and J dropped 5 bases, with 12 bases sitting between them. The CDR3 covers 15 residues. Germline loops: CDR1 LNHNV, CDR2 YYDKDF (reference sequence). The CDR3 loop is CATSRAVGQDNEQFF. The CDR3 DNA reads TGTGCCACCAGCAGAGCGGTCGGGCAGGACAATGAGCAGTTCTTC.

This clone has a handful of counts. The chain combines TRBV2 with TRBJ2-5; D gene uncertain. The V end lost 4 bases, the J end lost 3 bases, and 9 bases lay between the germline ends. Germline loops: CDR1 SNHLY, CDR2 FYNNEI. The CDR3 totals 13 residues. The CDR3 nucleotides read TGTGCCAGCAGTGGAGGTCACAAAGAGACCCAGTACTTC. It translates to CASSGGHKETQYF.

The chain is built from TRBV28 and TRBJ2-7, with TRBD1 matching 7 bases. J was trimmed by 1 base and V by 4 bases; bases with no gene match: 4. The CDR3 contains 14 residues. The germline CDR1 and CDR2 sequences are MDHEN and SYDVKM. The CDR3 DNA is TGTGCCAGCAGTTCAGGGGGTACATCCTACGAGCAGTACTTC. Translation: CASSSGGTSYEQYF.

V usage is TRBV10-3 and J usage is TRBJ2-3; D gene uncertain. In germline, CDR1 is ENHRY, CDR2 SYGVKD. CDR3 length: 14 residues. Trimming pared 0 bases from V and 4 bases from J, leaving 8 bases between. The CDR3 is CAISESVDSDTQYF. CDR3 in DNA: TGTGCCATCAGTGAGTCGGTAGACTCAGATACGCAGTATTTT.

The chain recombines TRBV11-2 with TRBJ1-3; D ambiguous. Germline lookup yields CDR1 SGHAT and CDR2 FQNNGV. Trimming pared 6 bases from V and 3 bases from J, leaving 12 bases between. This CDR3 spans 14 amino acids. The CDR3 DNA follows: TGTGCCAGCAGTTCCGGTATCGGTGGAAACACCATATATTTT. Encoded protein: CASSSGIGGNTIYF.

The chain employs TRBV28 and TRBJ2-7, with TRBD1 matching 7 bases. The junction had 2 bases not matched to a gene; V was cut back by 7 bases and J by 2 bases. This CDR3 is built from 12 residues. Per the germline V gene, CDR1 is MDHEN and CDR2 is SYDVKM. The CDR3 DNA follows: TGTGCCAGCAAAGGGACAGCCTACGAGCAGTACTTC. Amino acid sequence: CASKGTAYEQYF.

This clone has only one observation. The chain links TRBV5-1 to TRBJ2-1; 14 bases are shared with TRBD2. This CDR3 contains 16 residues. Germline CDR1 and CDR2: SGHRS and YFSETQ. J lost 7 bases, V lost 4 bases, and 7 bases had no gene match. CDR3 sequence reads: CASSIGTSGSVNEQFF. DNA for the CDR3: TGCGCCAGCAGCATTGGGACTAGCGGGAGTGTAAATGAGCAGTTCTTC.

The V call is TRBV6-2 or TRBV6-3, the J call TRBJ1-2; D ambiguous. From germline, CDR1 is MNHEY and CDR2 SVGEGT. Trimming stripped 4 bases from V and 2 bases from J, with 11 bases between. The CDR3 spans 14 residues. The CDR3 DNA sequence: TGTGCCAGCAGTTCCTACGCCGGAAACTATGGCTACACCTTC. Translation gives CASSSYAGNYGYTF.

The gene calls are TRBV5-1 and TRBJ2-7; 10 bases fit TRBD2. Per the germline V gene, CDR1 is SGHRS and CDR2 is YFSETQ. The CDR3 is made up of 14 amino acids. V dropped 4 bases and J dropped 3; count of bases not matched to a gene: 4. The CDR3 spells CASSATSGNYEQYF. The CDR3 coding sequence is TGCGCCAGCAGCGCTACTAGCGGGAACTACGAGCAGTACTTC.

This clone was counted a single time. The rearrangement joins TRBV2 to TRBJ2-3; the D is unclear. Trimming took 1 base from V and 2 from J, leaving 7 bases between them. CDR1 is SNHLY and CDR2 is FYNNEI in the germline V gene. CDR3 size: 14 residues. CDR3 residues: CASSEGRYTDTQYF. In DNA, the CDR3 is TGTGCCAGCAGTGAAGGGCGGTACACAGATACGCAGTATTTT.

The chain couples TRBV29-1 to TRBJ1-1, with D possibly TRBD1 on 6 matching bases. Germline V gene data show CDR1 as SQVTM and CDR2 as ANQGSEA. V dropped 6 bases and J dropped 5 bases, with 16 bases sitting between them. The CDR3 loop spans 13 amino acids. The chain's CDR3 is CSVAGGAGTEAFF. The CDR3 DNA sequence: TGCAGCGTGGCGGGGGGCGCGGGTACTGAAGCTTTCTTT.

The V call is TRBV15, the J call TRBJ2-5; D call uncertain. CDR1 is LNHNV, CDR2 YYDKDF, per germline (reference sequence). The CDR3 is 15 residues long. The V end was cut by 0 bases, the J end by 1 base, with 9 bases between. DNA for the CDR3: TGTGCCACCAGCAGAGAAGGTGGTGCCCAAGAGACCCAGTACTTC. Translating gives CATSREGGAQETQYF. The whole variable domain, remainder taken from reference TRBV15 and TRBJ2-5, is DAMVIQNPRYQVTQFGKPVTLSCSQTLNHNVMYWYQQKSSQAPKLLFHYYDKDFNNEADTPDNFQSRRPNTSFCFLDIRSPGLGDTAMYLCATSREGGAQETQYFGPGTRLLVL.

The genes are TRBV5-4 and TRBJ2-2, with 10 bases matching TRBD2. The ends lost 4 bases at V and 6 bases at J; junction bases unmatched: 6. Per germline, CDR1 SGHNT and CDR2 YYREEE (reference sequence). CDR3 length equals 15 residues. The CDR3 sequence is CASSKGLAASGELFF. For the CDR3, the DNA is TGTGCCAGCAGCAAAGGACTAGCGGCCTCCGGGGAGCTGTTTTTT.

The rearrangement links TRBV2 to TRBJ2-3; D might be TRBD1 (5 bases). Trimming shortened V by 8 bases and J by 5 bases, and 11 bases separated the two germline ends. The V gene's germline CDR1 is SNHLY and CDR2 FYNNEI. The CDR3 is 12 amino acids. CDR3 sequence reads: CASVGELDTQYF. The CDR3 nucleotides are TGTGCCAGCGTAGGGGAATTAGATACGCAGTATTTT.